One sample yielded the 5 T cell receptor beta chains listed below, sequenced in a study of cytomegalovirus exposure and HLA in healthy donors. With 60 Vbeta and 13 Jbeta primers, the PCR was carried out. Clones were sequenced by immunoSEQ multiplex PCR, and TCRdb holds only the in-frame ones, with some missing. The sample holds 80,000 or so clones; about 71% are singletons and the top ten take roughly 7.1%. The sequenced sample was PBMCs. The receptors stem from a woman aged 40 to 50 in good health and CMV-seronegative.

This chain uses TRBV15 with TRBJ1-5; 9 bases align to TRBD1. Germline V gene data show CDR1 as LNHNV and CDR2 as YYDKDF (reference sequence). J lost 1 base, V lost 3 bases, and 4 bases had no gene match. The CDR3 has 16 amino acids. The CDR3 sequence: CATSSGTGFSNQPQHF. The CDR3 bases are TGTGCCACCAGCAGCGGGACAGGGTTCAGCAATCAGCCCCAGCATTTT.

CDR3 sequence (DNA): TGTGCCAGCAGCGCTAGGACAGTCTACACCGGGGAGCTGTTTTTT. This codes for CASSARTVYTGELFF. J is TRBJ2-2 and V is TRBV14; possibly TRBD1 for D (6 bases). From germline, CDR1 is SGHDN and CDR2 FVKESK. This CDR3 is 15 amino acids long. V dropped 5 bases and J dropped 3 bases, with 13 bases sitting between them.

The chain carries TRBV18 and TRBJ1-1; no clear D gene. Per germline, CDR1 KGHSH and CDR2 LQKENI. Deletions cut 1 base from V and 0 bases from J, with 9 bases between. This CDR3 has 15 amino acids. CDR3 loop: CASSPQPQVNTEAFF. CDR3 bases: TGTGCCAGCTCACCACAGCCCCAGGTGAACACTGAAGCTTTCTTT. The full variable domain, in which reference TRBV18 and TRBJ1-1 provide the parts outside the CDR3, is NAGVMQNPRHLVRRRGQEARLRCSPMKGHSHVYWYRQLPEEGLKFMVYLQKENIIDESGMPKERFSAEFPKEGPSILRIQQVVRGDSAAYFCASSPQPQVNTEAFFGQGTRLTVV.

The rearrangement links TRBV6-5 to TRBJ2-5; 9 nucleotides line up with TRBD2. The DNA matches TRBJ2-7 better at its end, which makes the J call doubtful. This CDR3 spans 15 amino acids. Germline V lookup: CDR1 MNHEY, CDR2 SVGAGI. The CDR3 loop reads CASSSAAGGTYEQYF. CDR3 in DNA: TGTGCCAGCAGTTCAGCAGCGGGAGGTACCTACGAGCAGTACTTC.

Here the CDR3 reads CASSSLRQGDGTIYF. CDR3 sequence (DNA): TGCGCCAGCAGCTCACTACGACAGGGGGATGGCACCATATATTTT. This rearrangement joins TRBV5-1 to TRBJ1-3; 9 nucleotides align to TRBD1. The junction had 10 bases not matched to a gene; V was cut back by 3 bases and J by 9 bases. The CDR3 loop spans 15 amino acids. The germline CDR1 and CDR2 sequences are SGHRS and YFSETQ.